The present entry profiles one T cell receptor beta chain with its context. The data were obtained in a study of blood T cell repertoires in COVID-19. Data came from immunoSEQ multiplex PCR; TCRdb stores just in-frame clones and leaves some out. The sample lists about 230,000 clones; nearly 90% were seen once. The junction had 2 bases not matched to a gene; V was cut back by 1 base and J by 3 bases. Germline CDR1 LGHNA, CDR2 YSLEER. The CDR3 consists of 15 residues. The chain couples TRBV4-3 to TRBJ1-4; TRBD1 matches 7 bases. The sequence was collected from a woman in her thirties with acute COVID-19. The sequenced sample was PBMCs or T cells enriched from blood (not recorded which). The CDR3 DNA sequence: TGCGCCAGCAGCCAAGGGGGACAGCCTAATGAAAAACTGTTTTTT. Translated, it gives CASSQGGQPNEKLFF.